The 4 T cell receptor beta chains below were found in one sample sequenced in a study of blood T cell repertoires in COVID-19. The assay was immunoSEQ multiplex PCR, and TCRdb's table has in-frame clones only and misses some. Here the sample spans approximately 260,000 clones, roughly 80% being singletons. The specimen sequenced was PBMCs or T cells enriched from blood (not recorded which). The receptor set was obtained from a man over 45 who had recovered from COVID-19.

With regard to this clone: This CDR3 is also generated by other DNA sequences in the sample. The gene calls are TRBV5-1 and TRBJ1-1; TRBD1 might be the D (6 bases). The CDR3 has 14 amino acids. Trimming cost V 4 bases and J 1 base, with 11 bases left between them. The V gene's germline CDR1 is SGHRS and CDR2 YFSETQ. The CDR3, as DNA: TGCGCCAGCAGCCCCCGGGGGGCGAACACTGAAGCTTTCTTT. Translation gives CASSPRGANTEAFF.

The gene calls are TRBV18 and TRBJ1-5; 10 nucleotides agree with TRBD1. The CDR3 covers 14 residues. V was pared by 2 bases and J by 10 bases, with 5 bases of the junction left unmatched. The V gene's germline CDR1 is KGHSH and CDR2 LQKENI. This CDR3 reads CASSPGTGDLPQHF. The CDR3 coding sequence is TGTGCCAGCTCACCAGGGACAGGGGACCTCCCCCAGCATTTT.

The gene calls are TRBV7-9 and TRBJ2-7, with a tentative D call TRBD2 (5 bases). With 3 bases removed from V and 0 bases from J, the gap between germline ends came to 12 bases. The CDR3 contains 15 residues. The germline CDR1 and CDR2 sequences are SEHNR and FQNEAQ (reference sequence). The CDR3 DNA follows: TGTGCCAGCAGCTTCGATGGACTGTACTCCTACGAGCAGTACTTC. Translating gives CASSFDGLYSYEQYF.

This chain joins TRBV10-1 and TRBJ2-5, with TRBD1 identical over 8 bases. The CDR3 is 15 amino acids. The germline CDR1 and CDR2 sequences are WNHNN and SYGVQD (reference sequence). J was trimmed by 5 bases and V by 3 bases; bases with no gene match: 8. The CDR3 spells CASSEQGGPGETQYF. The CDR3 region has the DNA TGCGCCAGCAGTGAACAGGGGGGACCCGGTGAGACCCAGTACTTC.